A selection of T cell receptor beta chains follows, all from one sample in a study of vaccination and CD4 T cells after COVID-19. TCRdb used MiXCR to reprocess the PCR reads, holding one entry per CDR3 protein. In the table there are more than 9,000 distinct CDR3 sequences, over 45% of which are singletons. Their cognate antigens are unknown. Source material: CD4+ T cells from blood, cultured in vitro. The receptors were gathered from a human donor who had recovered from COVID-19. Each CDR3 is given without its conserved first and last residue.

>TRBJ1-4|TRBV24-1
ATSDGNRGRREKLF
>TRBJ2-5|TRBV20-1
SARTSGVTETQY
>TRBJ2-1|TRBV7-2
ASSFGGTAYNEQF
>TRBJ2-2|TRBV2
ASWAGAANTGELF
>TRBJ2-5|TRBV20-1
SAPRTSDQETQY
>TRBJ2-7|TRBV7-2
ASSLVASGGISSYEQY
>TRBJ1-5|TRBV19
ASSGTGGNQPQH
>TRBJ1-1|TRBV27
ASSRVGTEAF
>TRBJ2-7|TRBV7-9
ASSLLEVAGGEQY
>TRBJ1-5|TRBV7-2
ASSGQGGNNQPQH
>TRBJ2-4|TRBV6-1
ASEAPSGDIQY
>TRBJ1-5|TRBV19
ASSAGDAGNQPQH
>TRBJ2-5|TRBV7-2
ASSRDRGREETQY
>TRBJ2-7|TRBV7-2
ASSFEGLLRDVRQY
>TRBJ2-2|TRBV7-9
ASSRPGQGNTGELF
>TRBJ1-1|TRBV19
ASSIGQGERAF
>TRBJ2-5|TRBV7-3
ASSLGTGGAETQY
>TRBJ2-1|TRBV7-9
ASSLDYGQVPDEQF
>TRBJ2-7|TRBV11-2
ASSLTPSTSYEQY
>TRBJ2-7|TRBV20-1
SARDFRGLDEQY
>TRBJ2-1|TRBV11-3
ASSLGAENNEQF
>TRBJ1-2|TRBV6-5
ASSYSPTAYGYT
>TRBJ1-1|TRBV28
ASSLHGQPTEAF
>TRBJ2-1|TRBV20-1
SARDLGAGSSYNEQF
>TRBJ2-3|TRBV15
ATSRSEDTQY
>TRBJ2-5|TRBV20-1
SARSGLEQETQY
>TRBJ1-2|TRBV20-1
SALRTGGGTDGYT
>TRBJ1-2|TRBV7-2
ASSSTSGQGLYGYT
>TRBJ1-5|TRBV20-1
SARGTGNVQH
>TRBJ1-6|TRBV2
ASEQGAGGNSPLH
>TRBJ2-1|TRBV5-4
ASSASASYNEQF
>TRBJ1-1|TRBV20-1
SARRGSLRYTEAF
>TRBJ2-7|TRBV6-2/TRBV6-3
ASSFRTSGRNAYEQY
>TRBJ1-5|TRBV10-2
ASSGTGVLGGNQPQH
>TRBJ2-3|TRBV20-1
STTSPNADTQY
>TRBJ2-3|TRBV29-1
SVEGGDTQY
>TRBJ2-3|TRBV7-3
ASSLTGLAATDTQY
>TRBJ2-7|TRBV5-1
ASSLNTGRAYEQY
>TRBJ2-2|TRBV5-4
ASSSRAGENTGELF
>TRBJ2-6|TRBV7-8
ASSPRTTLRGSGANVLT
>TRBJ1-2|TRBV2
ASTREGRNYGYT
>TRBJ2-3|TRBV6-4
ASRMTTDTDTQY
>TRBJ2-7|TRBV28
ASSEARTGGFYEQY
>TRBJ2-5|TRBV20-1
SALTSGGVETQY
>TRBJ1-5|TRBV12-3/TRBV12-4
ASSLDPGQGGYGSGQPQH
>TRBJ1-6|TRBV7-7
ASSLSGPGAWNSPLH
>TRBJ1-2|TRBV5-4
ASSSGTENYGYT
>TRBJ1-2|TRBV2
ASMGEAYGYT
>TRBJ2-1|TRBV6-1
ASSGGVLEGSEQF